The T cell receptor beta chain under discussion was sequenced for a study of graft-versus-host responses after intestinal transplantation. Of note for this clone: Its cognate antigen is unknown.

V lost 3 bases, J lost 7 bases, and 9 bases stayed unmatched. CDR1 SGHDN and CDR2 FVKESK come from the germline V gene. The CDR3 has 16 residues. The data were produced by immunoSEQ multiplex PCR, yet TCRdb's version contains in-frame clones alone and is incomplete. The data show about 100,000 clones, roughly 90% seen once. The sample consisted of unstimulated CD4+ T cells sorted from spleen or lymph node cells, taken before transplant. The V and J genes are TRBV14 and TRBJ1-6, with TRBD1 matching over 7 bases. The receptor's source is a human donor who was the organ donor for an intestinal transplant. The CDR3 DNA reads TGTGCCAGCAGCCACTTCGGCCGGGACAGAAATTCACCCCTCCACTTT. Its translation is CASSHFGRDRNSPLHF.